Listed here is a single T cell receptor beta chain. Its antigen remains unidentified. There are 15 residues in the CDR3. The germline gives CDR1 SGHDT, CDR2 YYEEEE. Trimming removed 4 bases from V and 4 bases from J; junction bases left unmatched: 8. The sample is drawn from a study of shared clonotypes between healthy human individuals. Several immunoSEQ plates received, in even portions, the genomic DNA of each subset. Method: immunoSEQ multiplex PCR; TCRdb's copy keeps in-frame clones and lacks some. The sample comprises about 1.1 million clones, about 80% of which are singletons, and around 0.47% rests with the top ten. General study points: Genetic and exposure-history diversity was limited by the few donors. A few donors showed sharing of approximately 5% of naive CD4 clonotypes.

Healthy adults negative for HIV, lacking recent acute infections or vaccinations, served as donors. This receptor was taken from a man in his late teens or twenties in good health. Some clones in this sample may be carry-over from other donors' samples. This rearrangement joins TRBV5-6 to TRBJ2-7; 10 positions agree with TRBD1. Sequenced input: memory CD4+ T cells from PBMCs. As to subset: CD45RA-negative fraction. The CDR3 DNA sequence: TGTGCCAGCAGCCGGGACAGGGGAGTTAGGTACGAGCAGTACTTC. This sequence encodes CASSRDRGVRYEQYF.